These 9 T cell receptor beta chains were sequenced from one sample in a study of vaccination and CD4 T cells after COVID-19. Cultured CD4+ T cell DNA was sequenced using the Oncomine TCR Beta short-read assay. Each CDR3 protein is one row after TCRdb ran MiXCR on the PCR reads. The profile shows some 3,100 distinct CDR3 sequences, 65% to 85% of them singletons. No antigen has been assigned to these receptors. As for treatment: approximately 9-day PBMC culture with coronavirus spike peptide pools or control peptides (ViraFEST assay). Sequenced sample: CD4+ T cells from blood, cultured in vitro. The receptors originated from a human donor who had recovered from COVID-19.

A few counts support this clonotype. The chain has TRBV9 and TRBJ1-1, with a tentative D call TRBD1 (5 bases). This CDR3 is 14 amino acids long. The germline V gene encodes CDR1 SGDLS and CDR2 YYNGEE. Trimming cost V 3 bases and J 0 bases, with 9 bases left between them. The CDR3 DNA sequence: TGTGCCAGCAGCGCAGGGAACCTGAACACTGAAGCTTTCTTT. Translation gives CASSAGNLNTEAFF. The full variable domain, with the rest looked up from reference TRBV9 and TRBJ1-1, is DSGVTQTPKHLITATGQRVTLRCSPRSGDLSVYWYQQSLDQGLQFLIQYYNGEERAKGNILERFSAQQFPDLHSELNLSSLELGDSALYFCASSAGNLNTEAFFGQGTRLTVV.

The count of this clonotype is one. The chain couples TRBV7-3 to TRBJ1-6, with TRBD1 identical over 11 bases. Germline-derived CDR1 and CDR2 are SGHTA and FQGTGA. J was trimmed by 7 bases and V by 5 bases; bases with no gene match: 7. There are 16 residues in the CDR3. DNA of the CDR3: TGTGCCAGCAGCCTGTCCGGGACAGGGGGGAATTCACCCCTCCACTTT. Amino acids: CASSLSGTGGNSPLHF.

The chain has TRBV11-2 and TRBJ1-1, with a weak D call TRBD1 (5 bases). The germline gives CDR1 SGHAT, CDR2 FQNNGV. The V gene lost 6 bases and the J gene lost 0 bases, with 8 bases spanning the gap. This CDR3 comprises 13 residues. The CDR3 region has the DNA TGTGCCAGCAGGTCGACAGTGAACACTGAAGCTTTCTTT. Its translation is CASRSTVNTEAFF.

This rearrangement joins TRBV6-1 to TRBJ2-2; no reliable D call. Between the trimmed V and J ends, which lost 3 bases and 11 bases, there was a span of 16 bases. The CDR3 covers 14 residues. CDR1 is MNHNS and CDR2 is SASEGT in the germline V gene. CDR3 DNA: TGTGCCAGCAGTGATGGCCGGGCCTCTCATGAGCTGTTTTTT. Translated: CASSDGRASHELFF.

By frequency in the sample, this clonotype is medium-sized. The chain is built from TRBV29-1 and TRBJ1-1; D not certain. Germline V gene sequence: CDR1 SQVTM, CDR2 ANQGSEA. The CDR3 covers 12 residues. V gave up 5 bases and J gave up 7 bases, with 14 bases separating them. Written as DNA, the CDR3 is TGCAGCGTTCACGAGGACCCCCTTGAAGCTTTCTTT. It translates to CSVHEDPLEAFF.

The rearrangement joins TRBV20-1 to TRBJ1-1; D is uncertain. The CDR3 extends over 12 amino acids. Trimming cost V 1 base and J 1 base, with 4 bases left between them. Germline values: CDR1 DFQATT, CDR2 SNEGSKA (reference sequence). The CDR3 here is CSARGGNTEAFF. CDR3 sequence (DNA): TGCAGTGCTAGAGGGGGGAACACTGAAGCTTTCTTT.

The chain is built from TRBV12-3 or TRBV12-4 and TRBJ1-2; unclear D gene. The V end lost 3 bases, the J end lost 8 bases, and 16 bases lay between the germline ends. CDR3 length: 14 amino acids. CDR3 amino acids: CASSFPGISGGYTF. The CDR3 DNA sequence: TGTGCCAGCAGTTTTCCGGGTATATCGGGCGGCTACACCTTC.

This chain uses TRBV5-1 with TRBJ2-3; no clear D gene. From germline, CDR1 is SGHRS and CDR2 YFSETQ. The V and J ends lost 1 base and 2 bases respectively, with 5 bases between them. The CDR3 covers 13 residues. CDR3 nucleotides: TGCGCCAGCAGCTTGAGTATCACAGATACGCAGTATTTT. Its protein is CASSLSITDTQYF.

This chain uses TRBV7-3 with TRBJ2-3; D remains unclear. V dropped 5 bases and J dropped 0 bases, with 6 bases sitting between them. The CDR3 runs to 13 residues. Germline values: CDR1 SGHTA, CDR2 FQGTGA. CDR3: CASSQGSTDTQYF. The DNA of the CDR3 is TGTGCCAGCAGCCAAGGAAGCACAGATACGCAGTATTTT. Complete variable domain (other parts from reference TRBV7-3 and TRBJ2-3): GAGVSQTPSNKVTEKGKYVELRCDPISGHTALYWYRQSLGQGPEFLIYFQGTGAADDSGLPNDRFFAVRPEGSVSTLKIQRTERGDSAVYLCASSQGSTDTQYFGPGTRLTVL.